This TCR beta chain stems from a study of response to subunit inactivated influenza vaccine. This clonotype has a handful of counts. The germline V gene has CDR1 SGHRS and CDR2 YFSETQ. Between the trimmed V and J ends, which lost 4 bases and 7 bases, there was a span of 15 bases. The CDR3 contains 14 residues. TCRdb processed the RT-PCR reads anew with MiXCR; each CDR3 protein has one entry. Of hundreds of thousands of distinct CDR3 sequences in the sample, about 14% were seen once. The chain uses TRBV5-1 and TRBJ2-1; D unresolved. The input for sequencing was PBMCs from blood, taken around 14 days before vaccination. The sequence derives from a man in his fifties who received an inactivated influenza vaccine. The CDR3 loop is CASSPRTTGNEQFF. The CDR3 bases are TGCGCCAGCAGCCCCCGGACGACCGGGAATGAGCAGTTCTTC.